The T cell receptor beta chain under discussion was sequenced for a study of Graves' ophthalmopathy and Graves' hyperthyroidism. As the template, RNA transcripts were used to amplify TCR beta CDR3 regions. The first-round RT-PCR employed HTBI primers together with the Qiagen OneStep RT-PCR kit. A multiplex PCR was then performed as the second round. One entry per CDR3 protein results from TCRdb running MiXCR on the multiplex PCR reads. The sample consists of 680,000 or so distinct CDR3 sequences, 22% of them appearing once. CDR3 length: 13 amino acids. V dropped 5 bases and J dropped 6 bases, with 13 bases sitting between them. Notes on this clonotype: The antigen remains unidentified.

The study, taken as a whole, reports: Blood also harbored most expanded thyroid clonotypes above 0.001 frequency.

The hyperthyroidism patients, aged 18 to 65, had been newly diagnosed, with under 2 months' duration. The PBMCs originated from more than 7.5 ml of fresh peripheral blood. This sequence joins TRBV12-3 or TRBV12-4 and TRBJ1-1, with D possibly matching TRBD1 (5 bases). This TCR was recovered from a young woman with stable Graves' hyperthyroidism. Some clones in this sample may be carry-over from other donors' samples. Sequencing input: peripheral blood. In nucleotides, the CDR3 is TGTGCCAGCAGTCCCGAAGGAGGGGCTGAAGCTTTCTTT. The encoded protein is CASSPEGGAEAFF.